Shown below are 30 T cell receptor beta chains from a single sample sequenced in a study of T-cell memory formation after mild COVID-19. TCRdb recomputed calls from the 5' RACE reads with MiXCR, one row per CDR3 protein. This table has hundreds of thousands of distinct CDR3 sequences, around 21% appearing once. What was sequenced was PBMCs or a T cell subset sorted from them (not recorded which). Receptors were obtained from an adult woman who had mild COVID-19 (a few samples of this study predate the infection). Cell type and time point are not known.

V usage is TRBV6-1 and J usage is TRBJ1-5; possible D gene TRBD1, 6 bases. Trimming left V 6 bases short and J 2 bases short, with 17 bases between. The CDR3 extends over 16 amino acids. The germline gives CDR1 MNHNS, CDR2 SASEGT. The CDR3 DNA sequence: TGTGCCAGCAGATCCACGCCACAGGGAGGCAATCAGCCCCAGCATTTT. This gives the protein CASRSTPQGGNQPQHF.

The V and J genes are TRBV24-1 and TRBJ2-6; 9 nucleotides agree with TRBD1. In germline, CDR1 is KGHDR, CDR2 SFDVKD. V gave up 3 bases and J gave up 0 bases; unmatched junction bases: 14. The CDR3 totals 21 residues. CDR3 in DNA: TGTGCCACCAGTGATCCCTTTCCCAACAGGGGGCTTGGCTCTGGGGCCAACGTCCTGACTTTC. This encodes CATSDPFPNRGLGSGANVLTF.

The rearrangement uses TRBV5-8 and TRBJ1-2; no reliable D call. The CDR3 covers 15 residues. V lost 0 bases and J 5 bases, leaving 14 bases between the germline ends. CDR1 and CDR2 from the germline V gene are SGHTS and YDEGEE. The CDR3 DNA reads TGTGCCAGCAGCTTGGATGGGTACTCCTTTTATGGCTACACCTTC. It is translated as CASSLDGYSFYGYTF.

This chain connects TRBV6-6 to TRBJ2-7; no reliable D call. CDR3 length: 14 amino acids. Germline CDR1 and CDR2: MNHNY and SVGAGI (reference sequence). V gave up 4 bases and J gave up 0 bases, with 10 bases separating them. The CDR3 DNA reads as TGTGCCAGCAGTTCGGCCACATACTCCTACGAGCAGTACTTC. This gives the protein CASSSATYSYEQYF.

The chain employs TRBV29-1 and TRBJ2-3; D is perhaps TRBD2 (6 bases). The CDR3 has 14 residues. Germline V CDR1 and CDR2: SQVTM, ANQGSEA. V lost 3 bases and J lost 8, with 18 bases in between. The CDR3, as DNA: TGCAGCGTTGATGCATATCGCGCGGGACCTACGCAGTATTTT. Protein sequence: CSVDAYRAGPTQYF.

The V and J genes are TRBV7-9 and TRBJ2-7; D may correspond to TRBD1 or TRBD2 (5 bases each). Trimming took 5 bases from V and 2 from J, leaving 16 bases between them. Germline V gene sequence: CDR1 SEHNR, CDR2 FQNEAQ (reference sequence). This CDR3 spans 15 amino acids. The CDR3 coding sequence is TGTGCCAGCAGCCCGGCGGGCAGGGCTACCTACGAGCAGTACTTC. Protein: CASSPAGRATYEQYF. The complete variable domain, with remaining parts taken from reference TRBV7-9 and TRBJ2-7, reads DTGVSQNPRHKITKRGQNVTFRCDPISEHNRLYWYRQTLGQGPEFLTYFQNEAQLEKSRLLSDRFSAERPKGSFSTLEIQRTEQGDSAMYLCASSPAGRATYEQYFGPGTRLTVT.

A few counts support this clonotype. The chain employs TRBV4-2 and TRBJ1-4; TRBD1 is a possible D gene (5 bases). CDR3 length: 15 amino acids. Trimming cost V 6 bases and J 13 bases, with 24 bases left between them. The germline gives CDR1 LGHNA, CDR2 YNFKEQ. CDR3: CASRPEDSDNWGLFF. The DNA of the CDR3 is TGTGCCAGCAGACCCGAAGACAGCGACAATTGGGGACTGTTTTTT.

This clonotype appeared many times. CDR3 nucleotides: TGTGCCAGCTACCCGGGACTAGAATCAAGCACAGATACGCAGTATTTT. Encoded protein: CASYPGLESSTDTQYF. V is TRBV18 and J is TRBJ2-3, with 8 bases aligning to TRBD2. The CDR3 is 16 residues long. With 7 bases clipped from V and 0 bases from J, the junction kept 9 bases outside the gene matches. Germline CDR1 reads KGHSH; CDR2 reads LQKENI.

This clonotype was detected many times. The V call is TRBV7-8, the J call TRBJ1-1; D gene unclear. The CDR3 has 13 residues. CDR1 is SGHVS and CDR2 is FQNEAQ in the germline V gene. Trimming shortened V by 1 base and J by 5 bases, and 8 bases separated the two germline ends. CDR3 in amino acids: CASSLDPETEAFF. The CDR3 DNA follows: TGTGCCAGCAGCTTAGATCCGGAAACTGAAGCTTTCTTT.

The sample holds a few counts of this clonotype. V gene TRBV4-1 combines with J gene TRBJ2-2; D is uncertain. The CDR3 length is 14 residues. V was shortened by 3 bases and J by 1 base, with 6 bases between the two germline ends. CDR1 MGHRA and CDR2 YSYEKL come from the germline V gene. The CDR3 DNA sequence: TGCGCCAGCAGCCATTCCCAGAACACCGGGGAGCTGTTTTTT. Translation gives CASSHSQNTGELFF.

The CDR3 reads CASRSTVMNTEAFF. The CDR3 DNA follows: TGTGCCAGCAGATCGACAGTCATGAACACTGAAGCTTTCTTT. The chain combines TRBV25-1 with TRBJ1-1, with D possibly matching TRBD1 (5 bases). The CDR3 loop spans 14 amino acids. V dropped 6 bases and J dropped 0 bases, with 11 bases sitting between them. The V gene's germline CDR1 is MGHDK and CDR2 SYGVNS.

This clonotype was observed a handful of times. The chain is built from TRBV30 and TRBJ2-1; TRBD2 agrees at 9 bases. Trimming cost V 1 base and J 7 bases; bases outside gene matches: 5. Germline V gives CDR1 GTSNPN, CDR2 SVGIG (reference sequence). This CDR3 region has 14 residues. Here the CDR3 DNA reads TGTGCCTGGAGTGGTAGCGGGGGATGGAATGAGCAGTTCTTC. It specifies CAWSGSGGWNEQFF.

This clonotype has a single count. The gene calls are TRBV19 and TRBJ1-5; perhaps TRBD1 as D (5 bases). Looked up from germline, CDR1 is LNHDA and CDR2 is SQIVND (reference sequence). CDR3 length: 13 amino acids. V was trimmed by 6 bases and J by 1 base, leaving 7 bases between them. The CDR3 coding sequence is TGTGCCAGTAGACAGGCCAGCAATCAGCCCCAGCATTTT. Protein sequence: CASRQASNQPQHF.

The rearrangement links TRBV15 to TRBJ2-3, with a possible D match to TRBD2 (6 bases). V was shortened by 5 bases and J by 0 bases, with 9 bases between the two germline ends. CDR3 length: 14 residues. The germline CDR1 and CDR2 sequences are LNHNV and YYDKDF (reference sequence). The CDR3 loop is CATSPRGSTDTQYF. CDR3 nucleotide sequence: TGTGCCACCAGCCCGCGGGGAAGCACAGATACGCAGTATTTT.

The chain combines TRBV11-1 with TRBJ2-7; TRBD2 matches at 9 bases. Unmatched junction bases numbered 6, after V lost 4 bases and J lost 2 bases. Germline V gives CDR1 SGHAT, CDR2 FQDESV (reference sequence). This CDR3 contains 15 residues. The CDR3 spells CASSSWTSDTYEQYF. CDR3 DNA sequence: TGTGCCAGCAGCTCGTGGACTAGCGACACCTACGAGCAGTACTTC.

The CDR3 region has the DNA TGTGCCAGTAGTATGACAGGGGGCGGCCGTGGCTACACCTTC. This codes for CASSMTGGGRGYTF. This chain links TRBV19 with TRBJ1-2; 10 positions agree with TRBD1. The CDR3 sequence is 14 residues long. Germline V gene sequence: CDR1 LNHDA, CDR2 SQIVND (reference sequence). Germline trimming cut 3 bases from V and 7 bases from J; bases unmatched to any gene: 5.

The chain couples TRBV7-2 to TRBJ2-3; D unclear. The germline gives CDR1 SGHTA, CDR2 FQGNSA. The ends were cut back, 4 bases at V and 5 bases at J, with 7 bases in the middle. The length of the CDR3 is 12 residues. The CDR3 reads CASSSDLDTQYF. CDR3 coding DNA: TGTGCCAGCAGCTCAGACTTAGATACGCAGTATTTT.

This clonotype was observed at least ten times. V is TRBV6-4 and J is TRBJ1-2; TRBD1 matches 9 bases. The CDR3 has 16 residues. Trimming took 2 bases from V and 6 from J; bases not matched to a gene: 10. Germline CDR1 MRHNA, CDR2 SNTAGT. DNA of the CDR3: TGTGCCAGCAGTGACGGTTCCGACAGGGGGTTGAATGGCTACACCTTC. Translating it yields CASSDGSDRGLNGYTF.

This clonotype was observed a handful of times. The chain carries TRBV7-2 and TRBJ2-2; possibly TRBD1 for D (5 bases). The V gene's germline CDR1 is SGHTA and CDR2 FQGNSA. The CDR3 extends over 14 amino acids. V lost 1 base, J lost 6 bases, and 9 bases lay in between. CDR3 DNA: TGTGCCAGCAGCTTAGGCTTCAGGGCCGGGGAGCTGTTTTTT. This translates into CASSLGFRAGELFF.

The chain links TRBV20-1 to TRBJ2-5; no clear D gene. V shed 1 base and J shed 2 bases, with 14 bases lying between them. This CDR3 has 15 residues. Germline V gene data show CDR1 as DFQATT and CDR2 as SNEGSKA (reference sequence). The CDR3 protein is CSARASRGWQETQYF. Written as DNA, the CDR3 is TGCAGTGCTAGAGCCTCGCGCGGCTGGCAAGAGACCCAGTACTTC.

This chain connects TRBV5-1 to TRBJ2-3; the match to TRBD1 covers 10 bases. The ends lost 4 bases at V and 1 base at J; junction bases unmatched: 3. The CDR3 has 15 residues. The germline CDR1 and CDR2 sequences are SGHRS and YFSETQ. This chain's CDR3 is CASSHGTGGTDTQYF. The CDR3 bases are TGCGCCAGCAGCCATGGGACAGGGGGCACAGATACGCAGTATTTT.

The table lists this clonotype with a few counts. V and J are TRBV5-1 and TRBJ2-5; D tentatively reads TRBD1 or TRBD2 (6 bases each). The ends were cut back, 3 bases at V and 2 bases at J, with 14 bases in the middle. Germline V lookup: CDR1 SGHRS, CDR2 YFSETQ. The length of the CDR3 is 15 residues. The CDR3 DNA reads TGCGCCAGCAGCTCCCGACAGGAGGGGCAAGAGACCCAGTACTTC. This sequence encodes CASSSRQEGQETQYF. The complete variable domain, with remaining parts taken from reference TRBV5-1 and TRBJ2-5, reads KAGVTQTPRYLIKTRGQQVTLSCSPISGHRSVSWYQQTPGQGLQFLFEYFSETQRNKGNFPGRFSGRQFSNSRSEMNVSTLELGDSALYLCASSSRQEGQETQYFGPGTRLLVL.

The chain is built from TRBV7-9 and TRBJ1-4; no clear D gene. The CDR3 runs to 15 residues. In germline, CDR1 is SEHNR, CDR2 FQNEAQ (reference sequence). The V gene lost 5 bases and the J gene lost 0 bases, with 10 bases spanning the gap. CDR3 nucleotide sequence: TGTGCCAGCAGCCCCCACGCTACAACTAATGAAAAACTGTTTTTT. It is translated as CASSPHATTNEKLFF.

This clonotype was detected a few times. This chain uses TRBV7-3 with TRBJ2-5; perhaps TRBD2 as D (5 bases). The CDR3 has 16 amino acids. V was pared by 0 bases and J by 1 base, with 12 bases between. CDR1 is SGHTA, CDR2 FQGTGA, per germline. The CDR3 protein is CASSLTPIRGQETQYF. CDR3 sequence (DNA): TGTGCCAGCAGCTTAACCCCAATCCGGGGCCAAGAGACCCAGTACTTC.

This clonotype was counted ten times or more. The gene calls are TRBV4-2 and TRBJ2-2; D unclear. This CDR3 has 15 residues. Germline CDR1 and CDR2: LGHNA and YNFKEQ. The V and J ends lost 3 bases and 5 bases respectively, with 13 bases between them. CDR3 in amino acids: CASSHQERQTGELFF. The CDR3 DNA reads TGTGCCAGCAGCCACCAGGAACGACAAACCGGGGAGCTGTTTTTT.

The J gene is TRBJ2-4, the V gene TRBV7-2; TRBD2 is a possible D gene (6 bases). CDR1 SGHTA and CDR2 FQGNSA come from the germline V gene. This CDR3 has 17 amino acids. V dropped 1 base and J dropped 1 base, with 14 bases sitting between them. CDR3 sequence: CASSLGRGSVAKNIQYF. The CDR3 DNA reads as TGTGCCAGCAGCTTAGGCCGGGGGAGCGTTGCCAAAAACATTCAGTACTTC. The whole variable domain, remainder taken from reference TRBV7-2 and TRBJ2-4, is GAGVSQSPSNKVTEKGKDVELRCDPISGHTALYWYRQSLGQGLEFLIYFQGNSAPDKSGLPSDRFSAERTGGSVSTLTIQRTQQEDSAVYLCASSLGRGSVAKNIQYFGAGTRLSVL.

Only a few counts were recorded for this clonotype. The rearrangement links TRBV7-2 to TRBJ2-5, with 12 bases fitting TRBD2. The CDR3 extends over 16 amino acids. Germline-derived CDR1 and CDR2 are SGHTA and FQGNSA. J gave up 5 bases and V 1 base, and 5 bases lay outside the gene matches. This chain's CDR3 is CASSLVASGRAETQYF. CDR3 sequence (DNA): TGTGCCAGCAGCTTAGTGGCTAGCGGGAGGGCGGAGACCCAGTACTTC.

The chain is built from TRBV18 and TRBJ2-4, with D possibly matching TRBD1 (5 bases). The CDR3 spans 15 residues. From germline, CDR1 is KGHSH and CDR2 LQKENI. V was cut by 2 bases and J by 1 base, with 9 bases left in between. The CDR3 here is CASSPVSGAKNIQYF. The CDR3 nucleotides are TGTGCCAGCTCACCAGTCTCAGGGGCCAAAAACATTCAGTACTTC.

This clonotype was counted between two and nine times. The CDR3 reads CASSPGGTRGGLYEQYF. The CDR3 nucleotides read TGTGCCAGCAGCCCAGGCGGGACTAGAGGAGGATTGTACGAGCAGTACTTC. The chain combines TRBV7-9 with TRBJ2-7; 8 bases line up with TRBD2. The length of the CDR3 is 17 residues. V shed 5 bases, J shed 4 bases, and the junction held 16 bases outside the gene matches. CDR1 is SEHNR, CDR2 FQNEAQ, per germline (reference sequence).

The V gene is TRBV7-2, the J gene TRBJ2-1, with D perhaps matching TRBD2 (6 bases). Trimming pared 3 bases from V and 4 bases from J, leaving 10 bases between. This CDR3 spans 14 amino acids. Germline V gives CDR1 SGHTA, CDR2 FQGNSA. The CDR3 DNA is TGTGCCAGCAGCTTTTCCGGGACTTACAATGAGCAGTTCTTC. It yields the protein CASSFSGTYNEQFF.